These T cell receptor beta chains were read from a single sample in a study of T cell repertoires in cytomegalovirus infection. What these receptors recognize is not known. TCRdb analysed the reads with MiXCR anew, one entry per CDR3 protein. The sample holds about a million distinct CDR3 sequences; less than 40% are singletons and the top ten take around 15%. The sequencing here drew on cultured CD8+ T cells from PBMCs, taken from culture after CMV antigen stimulation. These receptors were obtained from a human donor in good health (CMV status not recorded). Some clones in this sample may be carry-over from other donors' samples. Both conserved end residues are part of each CDR3. A D gene is named only where the DNA matches it firmly. Some rows have no size entry. The others give once, few or many, or a class for an expanded clone.

>.|.|TRBJ2-1|TRBV7-8
CASSLAPFGYNEQFF
TGTGCCAGCAGCTTAGCCCCATTTGGGTACAATGAGCAGTTCTTC
>TRBD2|.|TRBJ2-4|TRBV4-2
CASSQERGRDIQYF
TGTGCCAGCAGCCAAGAGCGGGGGAGGGACATTCAGTACTTC
>TRBD2|.|TRBJ2-3|TRBV4-1
CASSHSSGLALSDTQYF
TGCGCCAGCAGCCACAGTTCGGGACTAGCGTTATCCGATACGCAGTATTTT
>TRBD2|few|TRBJ2-5|TRBV7-9
CASSNRDYETQYF
TGTGCCAGCAGTAACCGGGACTACGAGACCCAGTACTTC
>.|.|TRBJ2-7|TRBV12-3/TRBV12-4
CASSFGIGQSGEQYF
TGTGCCAGCAGTTTTGGAATAGGCCAATCGGGAGAGCAGTACTTC
>.|many|TRBJ1-5|TRBV7-6
CASTIGGAGQPQHF
TGTGCCAGCACCATAGGGGGGGCGGGCCAGCCCCAGCATTTT
>.|few|TRBJ2-2|TRBV19
CASSMSRGRNSGELFF
TGTGCCAGTAGTATGTCTAGAGGACGGAATTCCGGGGAGCTGTTTTTT
>TRBD2|.|TRBJ2-3|TRBV20-1
CSAPRGHFFSGGLDTQYF
TGCAGTGCCCCACGAGGCCACTTCTTCAGCGGGGGGTTGGATACGCAGTATTTT
>.|few|TRBJ2-1|TRBV12-3/TRBV12-4
CASSLDGQIYNEQFF
TGTGCCAGCAGTTTGGATGGACAGATCTACAATGAGCAGTTCTTC
>.|few|TRBJ1-2|TRBV7-9
CASPPEPPANYGYTF
TGTGCCAGCCCGCCGGAGCCCCCAGCTAACTATGGCTACACCTTC
>TRBD2|.|TRBJ2-5|TRBV6-5
CASSLGRGVQETQYF
TGTGCCAGCAGTCTGGGGCGGGGGGTACAAGAGACCCAGTACTTC
>.|few|TRBJ1-1|TRBV7-9
CASHFSNTEAFF
TGTGCCAGCCACTTTTCGAACACTGAAGCTTTCTTT
>TRBD1|.|TRBJ2-6|TRBV5-1
CASSLSGQGRSGANVLTF
TGCGCCAGCAGCTTATCAGGACAGGGCCGCTCTGGGGCCAACGTCCTGACTTTC
>TRBD1|.|TRBJ2-5|TRBV20-1
CSAESGQAQETQYF
TGCAGTGCTGAGTCGGGACAGGCCCAAGAGACCCAGTACTTC
>TRBD1|.|TRBJ2-1|TRBV28
CASSHGVRGRGSGNEQFF
TGTGCCAGCAGCCACGGGGTAAGGGGGCGAGGGTCCGGCAATGAGCAGTTCTTC
>.|.|TRBJ1-2|TRBV5-6
CASSLEAARNYGYTF
TGTGCCAGCAGCTTGGAGGCAGCCAGAAACTATGGCTACACCTTC
>TRBD1|.|TRBJ2-2|TRBV25-1
CASSPLGQGVAGELFF
TGTGCCAGCAGTCCCCTGGGACAGGGGGTAGCCGGGGAGCTGTTTTTT
>TRBD2|.|TRBJ2-4|TRBV20-1
CSVATSGKTKNIQYF
TGCAGTGTCGCGACTAGCGGGAAGACCAAAAACATTCAGTACTTC
>.|.|TRBJ2-3|TRBV24-1
CATSAYGGDTQYF
TGTGCCACCAGTGCTTACGGGGGAGATACGCAGTATTTT
>TRBD1|few|TRBJ2-1|TRBV12-3/TRBV12-4
CASSLVGTADNEQFF
TGTGCCAGCAGTTTAGTAGGGACAGCAGACAATGAGCAGTTCTTC